The 32 T cell receptor beta chains presented below share a single source sample, sequenced in a study of OX40 agonist ivuxolimab in advanced cancers. The assay was immunoSEQ multiplex PCR, and TCRdb's table has in-frame clones only and misses some. The sample consists of 65,000 to 95,000 clones, roughly 84% of them appearing once. The sequencing here drew on CD4+ or CD8+ T cells sorted from blood, taken in a trial of the OX40 agonist ivuxolimab. The receptors derive from an adult with an advanced solid tumor such as melanoma, head and neck, liver or kidney cancer.

The chain links TRBV28 to TRBJ1-5, with D possibly being TRBD1 (5 bases). The CDR3 sequence is 15 residues long. V lost 2 bases to trimming and J lost 0 bases, with 8 bases between them. CDR1 is MDHEN and CDR2 is SYDVKM in the germline V gene. CDR3 amino acids: CASSLTGLSNQPQHF. The CDR3 coding sequence is TGTGCCAGCAGTTTAACAGGTCTTAGCAATCAGCCCCAGCATTTT. The full variable domain, in which reference TRBV28 and TRBJ1-5 provide the parts outside the CDR3, is DVKVTQSSRYLVKRTGEKVFLECVQDMDHENMFWYRQDPGLGLRLIYFSYDVKMKEKGDIPEGYSVSREKKERFSLILESASTNQTSMYLCASSLTGLSNQPQHFGDGTRLSIL.

V is TRBV7-9 and J is TRBJ2-1; 11 bases agree with TRBD2. This CDR3 region has 17 residues. Trimming cost V 1 base and J 2 bases; bases outside gene matches: 4. Germline-derived CDR1 and CDR2 are SEHNR and FQNEAQ (reference sequence). CDR3 amino acids: CASSLGSGRAPYNEQFF. The CDR3 DNA reads as TGTGCCAGCAGCTTAGGTAGCGGGAGGGCCCCCTACAATGAGCAGTTCTTC.

This chain connects TRBV7-2 to TRBJ1-2, with D unresolved. From germline, CDR1 is SGHTA and CDR2 FQGNSA. The ends were cut back, 0 bases at V and 4 bases at J, with 6 bases in the middle. The CDR3 spans 13 residues. In DNA form, the CDR3 reads TGTGCCAGCAGCTTAGCTGTCGTCTATGGCTACACCTTC. Its protein product is CASSLAVVYGYTF.

Only a few counts were recorded for this clone. The gene calls are TRBV28 and TRBJ2-3, with D possibly being TRBD1 (5 bases). CDR3 length equals 15 residues. Trimming removed 3 bases from V and 2 bases from J, with 12 bases in between. CDR1 and CDR2 from the germline V gene are MDHEN and SYDVKM. The CDR3 loop is CASSFWGGNTDTQYF. Here the CDR3 DNA reads TGTGCCAGCAGTTTTTGGGGCGGCAACACAGATACGCAGTATTTT.

The chain uses TRBV7-8 and TRBJ2-1; TRBD2 aligns across 13 bases. This CDR3 is built from 18 residues. The V and J ends lost 1 base and 0 bases, in that order; junction bases with no gene match: 3. Germline V CDR1 and CDR2: SGHVS, FQNEAQ. CDR3 bases: TGTGCCAGCAGCTTAGTACTAGCGGGAGGGGTCTCCTACAATGAGCAGTTCTTC. It codes for CASSLVLAGGVSYNEQFF.

The chain couples TRBV5-1 to TRBJ1-3, with D unresolved. The CDR3 has 15 amino acids. Germline lookup yields CDR1 SGHRS and CDR2 YFSETQ. Trimming stripped 4 bases from V and 4 bases from J, with 15 bases between. The CDR3 here is CASSGMGRVGNTIYF. CDR3 in DNA: TGCGCCAGCAGCGGCATGGGTAGGGTCGGAAACACCATATATTTT. The variable domain in full, completed from reference TRBV5-1 and TRBJ1-3, reads KAGVTQTPRYLIKTRGQQVTLSCSPISGHRSVSWYQQTPGQGLQFLFEYFSETQRNKGNFPGRFSGRQFSNSRSEMNVSTLELGDSALYLCASSGMGRVGNTIYFGEGSWLTVV.

CDR3 loop: CASSLAGGLPTDTQYF. CDR3 bases: TGTGCCAGCAGCCTAGCGGGGGGGCTCCCCACAGATACGCAGTATTTT. The rearrangement links TRBV5-4 to TRBJ2-3; 12 bases are shared with TRBD2. Trimming cost V 4 bases and J 2 bases; bases outside gene matches: 5. Germline assignment: CDR1 SGHNT and CDR2 YYREEE (reference sequence). The CDR3 is 16 amino acids.

The J gene is TRBJ2-2, the V gene TRBV5-1; D gene ambiguous. The CDR3 spans 11 residues. Germline values: CDR1 SGHRS, CDR2 YFSETQ. The V end lost 7 bases, the J end lost 2 bases, and 3 bases lay between the germline ends. CDR3 coding DNA: TGCGCCAGCGGAAACACCGGGGAGCTGTTTTTT. Amino acids: CASGNTGELFF.

The chain is built from TRBV6-1 and TRBJ1-5; D may be TRBD1 (6 bases). Germline CDR1 is MNHNS and CDR2 is SASEGT. Deletions cut 3 bases from V and 7 bases from J, with 19 bases between. This CDR3 is 16 amino acids long. DNA of the CDR3: TGTGCCAGCAGTGAGATCCCTGACAGGCACGGGCAGCCCCAGCATTTT. Translation gives CASSEIPDRHGQPQHF.

The CDR3 loop reads CASSGGSNQPQHF. CDR3 in DNA: TGTGCCAGCAGCGGTGGGAGCAATCAGCCCCAGCATTTT. This chain joins TRBV5-4 and TRBJ1-5; D is ambiguous. The CDR3 extends over 13 amino acids. Germline assignment: CDR1 SGHNT and CDR2 YYREEE (reference sequence). Trimming removed 4 bases at V and 1 base at J, with 6 bases between.

The chain links TRBV6-1 to TRBJ1-5; 12 nucleotides line up with TRBD1. V was pared by 6 bases and J by 7 bases, with 7 bases of the junction left unmatched. The CDR3 loop spans 15 amino acids. Germline values: CDR1 MNHNS, CDR2 SASEGT. CDR3 residues: CASSQGTGGRQPQHF. CDR3 DNA: TGTGCCAGCAGCCAAGGGACAGGGGGCAGGCAGCCCCAGCATTTT.

This clone was recorded once. The chain employs TRBV2 and TRBJ1-5, with 9 bases lining up with TRBD1. Germline loops: CDR1 SNHLY, CDR2 FYNNEI. This CDR3 is built from 15 residues. The ends lost 6 bases at V and 7 bases at J; junction bases unmatched: 10. In DNA, the CDR3 is TGTGCCAGCAGGGCTGGGACAGGGAGGTACCAGCCCCAGCATTTT. This codes for CASRAGTGRYQPQHF.

The chain uses TRBV10-3 and TRBJ2-3; the D gene is possibly TRBD1 (5 bases). Between the trimmed V and J ends, which lost 6 bases and 2 bases, there was a span of 12 bases. The germline CDR1 and CDR2 sequences are ENHRY and SYGVKD. The CDR3 spans 14 residues. CDR3 in amino acids: CAIRATEVTDTQYF. The CDR3, as DNA: TGTGCCATCAGGGCGACAGAAGTCACAGATACGCAGTATTTT.

V and J are TRBV29-1 and TRBJ1-1; D is undetermined. The V gene lost 4 bases and the J gene lost 11 bases, with 20 bases spanning the gap. The CDR3 is 13 residues long. Germline V gene lookup returns CDR1 SQVTM and CDR2 ANQGSEA. In DNA form, the CDR3 reads TGCAGCGTTGTAGCCGGAGTAATAAAGGAGGCTTTCTTT. It encodes CSVVAGVIKEAFF.

The gene calls are TRBV5-1 and TRBJ2-1; D not resolved. Germline CDR1 is SGHRS and CDR2 is YFSETQ. Trimming shortened V by 0 bases and J by 10 bases, and 17 bases separated the two germline ends. The length of the CDR3 is 15 residues. The CDR3 DNA sequence: TGCGCCAGCAGCTTGGCCATGGGTCGCCCAGGCGAGCAGTTCTTC. Its translation is CASSLAMGRPGEQFF.

The chain is built from TRBV2 and TRBJ2-5; D tentatively fits TRBD1 or TRBD2 (6 bases each). V was cut by 7 bases and J by 3 bases, with 9 bases left in between. Germline V gives CDR1 SNHLY, CDR2 FYNNEI. The CDR3 spans 12 residues. Here the CDR3 DNA reads TGTGCCAGCAAGGGGGGTGAAGAGACCCAGTACTTC. Translation: CASKGGEETQYF.

This chain connects TRBV14 to TRBJ1-1; TRBD1 agrees at 8 bases. After removal of 4 bases from V and 4 bases from J, the junction contained 8 bases not matched to a gene. The CDR3 has 15 amino acids. CDR1 is SGHDN, CDR2 FVKESK, per germline. DNA of the CDR3: TGTGCCAGCAGCCCCCGTTCAGGGGGCGTCACTGAAGCTTTCTTT. As protein: CASSPRSGGVTEAFF.

This clone came up a few times. The chain is built from TRBV29-1 and TRBJ1-1; tentative D call: TRBD1 (5 bases). Trimming shortened V by 7 bases and J by 5 bases, and 14 bases separated the two germline ends. This CDR3 has 12 amino acids. Germline values: CDR1 SQVTM, CDR2 ANQGSEA. The CDR3 DNA reads as TGCAGCGCCTCTTGGGGGACTACTGAAGCTTTCTTT. This translates into CSASWGTTEAFF.

This rearrangement joins TRBV4-3 to TRBJ1-2; D possibly corresponds to TRBD1 (5 bases). Trimming took off 4 bases at V and 7 bases at J, with 19 bases between the two ends. This CDR3 is 15 amino acids long. In germline, CDR1 is LGHNA, CDR2 YSLEER. The CDR3 DNA reads as TGCGCCAGCAGCCCGGGCGGGGCGTCCGTATTTGGCTACACCTTC. Translated, it gives CASSPGGASVFGYTF.

The CDR3: CASSPGPRNTGELFF. DNA of the CDR3: TGTGCCAGCAGCCCCGGACCGAGGAACACCGGGGAGCTGTTTTTT. This chain uses TRBV7-3 with TRBJ2-2; D gene uncertain. CDR3 length equals 15 residues. Trimming removed 5 bases from V and 1 base from J, with 11 bases in between. Germline V gene lookup returns CDR1 SGHTA and CDR2 FQGTGA.

V is TRBV7-8 and J is TRBJ1-1, with D tentatively TRBD1 (5 bases). V dropped 5 bases and J dropped 1 base, with 8 bases sitting between them. The CDR3 has 13 residues. Germline V lookup: CDR1 SGHVS, CDR2 FQNEAQ. The CDR3 sequence: CASSPDTNTEAFF. CDR3 sequence (DNA): TGTGCCAGCAGCCCGGACACGAACACTGAAGCTTTCTTT. Looking up the rest from reference TRBV7-8 and TRBJ1-1 gives the full variable domain: GAGVSQSPRYKVAKRGQDVALRCDPISGHVSLFWYQQALGQGPEFLTYFQNEAQLDKSGLPSDRFFAERPEGSVSTLKIQRTQQEDSAVYLCASSPDTNTEAFFGQGTRLTVV.

The CDR3 region has the DNA TGTGCTAGTGGTACGTCGGGAGGGACCAATGAGCAGTTCTTC. Translated, it gives CASGTSGGTNEQFF. The J gene is TRBJ2-1, the V gene TRBV12-5; 8 bases align to TRBD2. CDR3 length equals 14 residues. V shed 5 bases, J shed 6 bases, and the junction held 6 bases outside the gene matches. CDR1 is LGHNT, CDR2 FRNRAP, per germline. The entire variable domain, with the rest obtained from reference TRBV12-5 and TRBJ2-1, is as follows: DARVTQTPRHKVTEMGQEVTMRCQPILGHNTVFWYRQTMMQGLELLAYFRNRAPLDDSGMPKDRFSAEMPDATLATLKIQPSEPRDSAVYFCASGTSGGTNEQFFGPGTRLTVL.

The chain has TRBV4-2 and TRBJ2-2; D may match TRBD1 or TRBD2 (6 bases each). Germline V gene sequence: CDR1 LGHNA, CDR2 YNFKEQ. Between the trimmed V and J ends, which lost 1 base and 13 bases, there was a span of 13 bases. There are 13 residues in the CDR3. The CDR3, as DNA: TGTGCCAGCAGCCAAGGGGGGGCCCGAGGGCTGTTTTTT. This translates into CASSQGGARGLFF.

The chain links TRBV18 to TRBJ1-1; no reliable D call. Between the trimmed V and J ends, which lost 0 bases and 5 bases, there was a span of 7 bases. The CDR3 sequence is 13 residues long. Germline V gene sequence: CDR1 KGHSH, CDR2 LQKENI. The CDR3 bases are TGTGCCAGCTCACCACCGGGATGGACTGAAGCTTTCTTT. Its translation: CASSPPGWTEAFF.

The V gene is TRBV29-1, the J gene TRBJ2-1; 8 bases agree with TRBD2. CDR1 and CDR2 from the germline V gene are SQVTM and ANQGSEA. The CDR3 is 18 amino acids. J gave up 2 bases and V 1 base, and 13 bases lay outside the gene matches. In DNA, the CDR3 is TGCAGCGTTGAAGTTATACCGGGACTAGTTGTTCCCTACAATGAGCAGTTCTTC. This sequence encodes CSVEVIPGLVVPYNEQFF.

The chain combines TRBV9 with TRBJ2-1; 8 nucleotides align to TRBD2. CDR1 is SGDLS and CDR2 is YYNGEE in the germline V gene. The CDR3 is made up of 15 amino acids. J lost 6 bases, V lost 2 bases, and 7 bases had no gene match. The CDR3 nucleotides are TGTGCCAGCAGCGTGAGAACTAGCGGCGTCAATGAGCAGTTCTTC. It encodes CASSVRTSGVNEQFF.

This clone was counted between two and nine times. The chain has TRBV10-1 and TRBJ2-7; D may match TRBD1 or TRBD2 (5 bases each). Per the germline V gene, CDR1 is WNHNN and CDR2 is SYGVQD (reference sequence). The CDR3 runs to 14 residues. V dropped 0 bases and J dropped 4 bases, with 10 bases sitting between them. The DNA for the CDR3 is TGCGCCAGCAGTGAGTCTGGGACCCGATACGAGCAGTACTTC. This gives the protein CASSESGTRYEQYF.

The chain employs TRBV25-1 and TRBJ2-1; D is ambiguous. Germline CDR1 reads MGHDK; CDR2 reads SYGVNS. This CDR3 has 15 residues. V dropped 4 bases and J dropped 6 bases, with 16 bases sitting between them. The CDR3 DNA follows: TGTGCCAGCAGTGCATCTATCGGAGAACCCAATGAGCAGTTCTTC. It encodes CASSASIGEPNEQFF.

This clone appeared a few times. The V gene is TRBV14, the J gene TRBJ2-3; 10 bases fit TRBD2. The CDR3 length is 16 residues. CDR1 SGHDN and CDR2 FVKESK come from the germline V gene. J gave up 5 bases and V 3 bases, and 8 bases lay outside the gene matches. The CDR3 sequence is CASSQRTSGVKDTQYF. CDR3 nucleotide sequence: TGTGCCAGCAGCCAGCGGACTAGCGGAGTAAAAGATACGCAGTATTTT.

V gene TRBV6-6 combines with J gene TRBJ1-5; D call uncertain. In germline, CDR1 is MNHNY, CDR2 SVGAGI (reference sequence). With 2 bases removed from V and 3 bases from J, the gap between germline ends came to 2 bases. The CDR3 loop spans 12 amino acids. The CDR3 is CASSYVNQPQHF. In DNA, the CDR3 is TGTGCCAGCAGTTACGTCAATCAGCCCCAGCATTTT.

This chain joins TRBV6-6 and TRBJ1-2, with D tentatively TRBD1 (5 bases). Germline V lookup: CDR1 MNHNY, CDR2 SVGAGI (reference sequence). The CDR3 has 14 residues. The V end lost 4 bases, the J end lost 4 bases, and 13 bases lay between the germline ends. The CDR3 spells CASSSRAGLYGYTF. CDR3 nucleotides: TGTGCCAGCAGTTCGAGGGCGGGGCTCTATGGCTACACCTTC.

This chain uses TRBV28 with TRBJ1-4, with 9 bases that match TRBD1. This CDR3 is built from 15 residues. Germline V gene lookup returns CDR1 MDHEN and CDR2 SYDVKM. V gave up 8 bases and J gave up 0 bases; unmatched junction bases: 4. The DNA for the CDR3 is TGTGCCAGCGGGACAGGGAGGGCAACTAATGAAAAACTGTTTTTT. It encodes CASGTGRATNEKLFF. Together with reference TRBV28 and TRBJ1-4, the CDR3 gives the full variable domain: DVKVTQSSRYLVKRTGEKVFLECVQDMDHENMFWYRQDPGLGLRLIYFSYDVKMKEKGDIPEGYSVSREKKERFSLILESASTNQTSMYLCASGTGRATNEKLFFGSGTQLSVL.